This TCR beta chain was profiled in a study of T cells in Graves' hyperthyroidism and ophthalmopathy. Overall study context: Any treatment followed the collection of peripheral blood at initial diagnosis.

The study, taken as a whole, reports: The blood repertoire included most of the expanded thyroid clonotypes above 0.001.

Amplified TCR beta CDR3 regions came from RNA transcripts. HTBI primers drove first-round RT-PCR of the TCR CDR3. TCRdb reprocessed the multiplex PCR reads with MiXCR, giving one entry per CDR3 protein. The sample lists more than 500,000 distinct CDR3 sequences, 16% seen once, with about 31% in the top ten. This clonotype was recorded many times. Antigen: not known. Diagnosis relied on clinical symptoms, serum thyroxine and TRAb, thyroid ultrasound and orbital computed tomography. Looked up from germline, CDR1 is ENHRY and CDR2 is SYGVKD. The CDR3 extends over 16 amino acids. Trimming cost V 3 bases and J 6 bases, with 18 bases left between them.

Sequencing was performed on blood. This sequence joins TRBV10-3 and TRBJ2-1, with a weak D call TRBD2 (6 bases). The source is a woman in her 30s with Graves' ophthalmopathy. CDR3 DNA sequence: TGTGCCATCAGTGAAATACTAGCCTCCCCTGGCAATGAGCAGTTCTTC. Protein sequence: CAISEILASPGNEQFF.